This T cell receptor beta chain stems from a study of shared clonotypes between healthy human individuals. To note about this clone: The antigen is not known.

An assay was performed, and its level was deep. Several immunoSEQ plates received, in even portions, the genomic DNA of each subset. Per sorted-subset replicate PCR, input was approximately 180 ng DNA, representing roughly 29,000 T cell genomes. Libraries were prepared by immunoSEQ multiplex PCR; TCRdb keeps only in-frame clonotypes and omits some of them. The sample consists of more than 550,000 clones, roughly 72% of them appearing once. Per germline, CDR1 LNHDA and CDR2 SQIVND (reference sequence). The CDR3 runs 15 residues. Trimming left V 6 bases short and J 4 bases short, with 18 bases between. Study observations and caveats: A limitation of the genetic and exposure-history diversity represented arose from few donors.

The sequence was collected from a woman under 40 in good health. This chain uses TRBV19 with TRBJ1-2, with D perhaps matching TRBD1 (6 bases). Sequencing was performed on memory CD4+ T cells sorted from blood. Subset denoted: CD45RA-negative fraction. CDR3: CASRSRTAKGYGYTF. The CDR3 DNA follows: TGTGCCAGTAGATCTAGGACAGCAAAGGGCTATGGCTACACCTTC.